This T cell receptor (beta chain) was sequenced for a study of shared clonotypes between healthy human individuals. Study as a whole: The cohort had two women and three men, ages 18 to 49. A donor's plate count was three for CD4 naive and three for CD4 memory; CD8 naive had two and CD8 memory one.

Several immunoSEQ plates received, in even portions, the genomic DNA of each subset. TCRdb's copy holds only in-frame clones and misses some; the assay was immunoSEQ multiplex PCR. The top ten clones hold 0.36% of a sample with more than 1,200,000 clones, around 98.5% of them seen once. The CDR3 is 16 amino acids. The V gene end was trimmed by 6 bases and the J gene end by 7 bases; junction bases not matched to a gene: 7. The germline V gene has CDR1 LNHDA and CDR2 SQIVND (reference sequence). Specimen: naive CD4+ T cells sorted from blood. Regarding subset: CD45RA+ positively selected. The chain is built from TRBV19 and TRBJ2-1; TRBD2 aligns across 15 bases. The TCR comes from a young man in good health. CDR3 region: CASRQTGLAGGNEQFF. For the CDR3, the DNA is TGTGCCAGTAGGCAAACGGGACTAGCGGGAGGTAATGAGCAGTTCTTC. Variable domain in full (rest from reference TRBV19 and TRBJ2-1): DGGITQSPKYLFRKEGQNVTLSCEQNLNHDAMYWYRQDPGQGLRLIYYSQIVNDFQKGDIAEGYSVSREKKESFPLTVTSAQKNPTAFYLCASRQTGLAGGNEQFFGPGTRLTVL.